Each of the 3 T cell receptor beta chains below was sequenced from the same sample in a study of T cell repertoires in cytomegalovirus infection. TCRdb processed the reads anew with MiXCR; each CDR3 protein has one entry. Altogether approximately 730,000 distinct CDR3 sequences are present, roughly 36% being singletons, with the ten largest covering roughly 18%. No antigens are known for them. The sequenced sample was cultured PBMCs, obtained from culture after CMV antigen stimulation. The receptors were sampled from a human donor in good health (CMV status not recorded). Some clones in this sample may be carry-over from other donors' samples.

This clonotype was counted at least ten times. The rearrangement links TRBV7-2 to TRBJ2-3; the D call may be TRBD1 or TRBD2 (6 bases each). CDR3 size: 16 residues. With 1 base removed from V and 6 bases from J, the gap between germline ends came to 17 bases. CDR1 SGHTA and CDR2 FQGNSA come from the germline V gene. CDR3 region: CASSLGGGGSGDTQYF. In DNA, the CDR3 is TGTGCCAGCAGCTTAGGAGGGGGAGGATCGGGGGATACGCAGTATTTT. The full variable domain, its missing parts supplied by reference TRBV7-2 and TRBJ2-3, is GAGVSQSPSNKVTEKGKDVELRCDPISGHTALYWYRQSLGQGLEFLIYFQGNSAPDKSGLPSDRFSAERTGGSVSTLTIQRTQQEDSAVYLCASSLGGGGSGDTQYFGPGTRLTVL.

This clonotype turned up a few times. V is TRBV2 and J is TRBJ1-4; maybe TRBD1 (6 bases). In germline, CDR1 is SNHLY, CDR2 FYNNEI. The V end lost 6 bases, the J end lost 8 bases, and 19 bases lay between the germline ends. The CDR3 length is 15 residues. The CDR3 coding sequence is TGTGCCAGCAGCCAACGCATTGGGCAGGGGGAAAAACTGTTTTTT. It encodes CASSQRIGQGEKLFF.

The V call is TRBV11-3, the J call TRBJ2-1; TRBD2 might be the D (6 bases). This CDR3 comprises 16 residues. Trimming removed 1 base at V and 8 bases at J, with 18 bases between. Germline CDR1 SGHNT, CDR2 YENEEA. The CDR3 here is CASSLGRWRGGDEQFF. The CDR3 DNA follows: TGTGCCAGCAGCTTAGGTCGCTGGAGGGGAGGAGATGAGCAGTTCTTC. The variable domain in full, completed from reference TRBV11-3 and TRBJ2-1, reads EAGVVQSPRYKIIEKKQPVAFWCNPISGHNTLYWYLQNLGQGPELLIRYENEEAVDDSQLPKDRFSAERLKGVDSTLKIQPAELGDSAVYLCASSLGRWRGGDEQFFGPGTRLTVL.